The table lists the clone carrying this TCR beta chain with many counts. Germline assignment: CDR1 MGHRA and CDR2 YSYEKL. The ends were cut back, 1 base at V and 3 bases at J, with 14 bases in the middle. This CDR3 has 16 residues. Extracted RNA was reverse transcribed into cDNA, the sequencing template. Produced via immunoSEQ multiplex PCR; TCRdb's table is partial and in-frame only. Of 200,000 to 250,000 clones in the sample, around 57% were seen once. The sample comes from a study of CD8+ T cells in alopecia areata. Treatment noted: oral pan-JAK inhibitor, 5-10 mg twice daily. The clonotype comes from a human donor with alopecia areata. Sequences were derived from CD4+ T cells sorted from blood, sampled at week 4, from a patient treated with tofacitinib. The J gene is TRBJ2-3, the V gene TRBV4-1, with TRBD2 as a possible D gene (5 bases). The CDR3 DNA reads TGCGCCAGCAGCCAAGTTAATTTGGTAGCGACAGATACGCAGTATTTT. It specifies CASSQVNLVATDTQYF.